This paragraph covers one TCR beta chain sequence. The antigen is undetermined. This sample was taken from a study of CD8+ T cells in alopecia areata. Whole-study findings and limits: Tofacitinib delivered significant drops in scalp clonality and in expanded CD8+ clones among the top 100.

Trimming took off 6 bases at V and 5 bases at J, with 17 bases between the two ends. This CDR3 comprises 14 residues. Extracted RNA was reverse transcribed into cDNA, the sequencing template. Repertoires were generated with immunoSEQ multiplex PCR, while TCRdb's copy carries only in-frame clones and drops some. Of about 200,000 clones listed, under 70% were seen once; the top ten hold 3.5% to 5%. Sample treatment: oral pan-JAK inhibitor, 5-10 mg twice daily. From alopecia areata patients, lesional scalp punch biopsies and peripheral blood were collected. PBMCs served as the source from which CD4+ and CD8+ T cells were sorted.

The origin of this receptor is a human donor with alopecia areata. The chain links TRBV23-1 to TRBJ2-7; a possible D gene is TRBD1 (5 bases). TRBV23-1 carries the ORF label, with uncertain function. The sample consisted of CD4+ T cells sorted from blood, taken at week 4, from a patient treated with tofacitinib. The CDR3 here is CASSLTLQANEQYF. DNA for the CDR3: TGCGCCAGCAGCCTAACGTTACAGGCCAACGAGCAGTACTTC.